What follows describes a single T cell receptor (beta chain). Its specificity is not known. The CDR3 is 17 residues long. With 4 bases removed from V and 3 bases from J, the gap between germline ends came to 20 bases. Germline CDR1 reads SGHDT; CDR2 reads YYEEEE. This record belongs to a study of T cells in localized non-small cell lung cancer. Study-level findings and limits: There was higher T cell clonality in uninvolved adjacent lung than in tumor, and it was highest there. Greater blood T cell density accompanied longer overall survival. Sequencing involved a lone tumor region, leaving heterogeneity possible. Out of the top 100 tumor clones, a median around 50 were seen in adjacent lung.

Only in-frame clones appear in the TCRdb table, and some are missing; sequencing was by immunoSEQ multiplex PCR. The sample carries 30,000 or so clones, around 90% recorded once. The rearrangement uses TRBV5-6 and TRBJ2-4, with a weak D call TRBD2 (6 bases). The TCR comes from a woman aged 40 to 75 with stage III lung adenocarcinoma. This specimen was peripheral blood mononuclear cells, taken before any cancer treatment. The CDR3 DNA is TGTGCCAGCAGCCCCCTTGGGCTAGCGAGGGACAAAAACATTCAGTACTTC. Encoded protein: CASSPLGLARDKNIQYF.